The 3 T cell receptor beta chains in this list originate from one sample, sequenced in a study of memory CD4+ T cells and cytomegalovirus serostatus. Single viable CD3+CD4+CD8-CD45RO+ cells were sorted as the memory CD4+ T cells. TCRdb keeps only in-frame clones here, not all; method: immunoSEQ multiplex PCR. The table includes 65,000 to 95,000 clones, roughly 80% detected once. Sequencing input: memory CD4+ T cells from blood. Source of these receptors: an adult in good health and CMV-seronegative.

This chain joins TRBV7-9 and TRBJ2-7; 12 bases are a match to TRBD1. Germline CDR1 SEHNR, CDR2 FQNEAQ (reference sequence). This CDR3 has 17 amino acids. V shed 4 bases, J shed 4 bases, and the junction held 11 bases outside the gene matches. Written as DNA, the CDR3 is TGTGCCAGCAGCTCCCGGGGGAGGGGACAGGGGGCGTACGAGCAGTACTTC. It translates to CASSSRGRGQGAYEQYF. Based on the CDR3 plus reference TRBV7-9 and TRBJ2-7, the full variable domain is DTGVSQNPRHKITKRGQNVTFRCDPISEHNRLYWYRQTLGQGPEFLTYFQNEAQLEKSRLLSDRFSAERPKGSFSTLEIQRTEQGDSAMYLCASSSRGRGQGAYEQYFGPGTRLTVT.

This chain connects TRBV4-3 to TRBJ1-2, with D perhaps matching TRBD1 (6 bases). The CDR3 has 15 amino acids. Germline assignment: CDR1 LGHNA and CDR2 YSLEER. Trimming removed 2 bases from V and 8 bases from J, with 18 bases in between. The CDR3 DNA follows: TGCGCCAGCAGCCAATCCCCGGGGGCTAATCGCGGCTACACCTTC. This encodes CASSQSPGANRGYTF.

This clone was picked up a small number of times. V is TRBV9 and J is TRBJ1-2; possible D gene TRBD1, 6 bases. This CDR3 has 15 residues. The V end was cut by 4 bases, the J end by 4 bases, with 17 bases between. From germline, CDR1 is SGDLS and CDR2 YYNGEE. CDR3 amino acids: CASSLPSRGAYGYTF. For the CDR3, the DNA is TGTGCCAGCAGCCTACCATCTCGGGGGGCCTATGGCTACACCTTC.